This T cell receptor (beta chain) was captured in a study of cytomegalovirus exposure and HLA in healthy donors. About the study: Unique TCR beta sequences numbering fewer than 130 million came from 190 million or so T cells in an earlier analysis. Broader study findings: Earlier analysis yielded a pattern in which most TCR beta V segments were productive about 90% or about 30% of the time. A later analysis found common viral pathogens apparently linked to several of the most significant clusters. Later on, an analysis showed TCR association rates differing by HLA locus, with DRB1 the most and HLA-C the fewest.

CDR1 is KGHSH, CDR2 LQKENI, per germline. Trimming cost V 2 bases and J 4 bases; bases outside gene matches: 2. This CDR3 comprises 14 residues. For this clone: What it binds is unknown.

Vbeta (60) and Jbeta (13) primers were used in the PCR. Repertoires were generated with immunoSEQ multiplex PCR, while TCRdb's copy carries only in-frame clones and drops some. The sample lists 150,000 to 160,000 clones; over 70% were seen once. This sequence joins TRBV18 and TRBJ2-7, with 10 bases aligning to TRBD2. Input material: PBMCs. This TCR came from a man aged 25 to 45 in good health and CMV-seropositive. The CDR3 DNA follows: TGTGCCAGCTCACCAGCTAGCGGGAGATACGAGCAGTACTTC. It specifies CASSPASGRYEQYF.